This T cell receptor (beta chain) was recovered during a study of OX40 agonist ivuxolimab in advanced cancers. General study findings and limits: Also present in some nonresponders was a low level of normalized T-cell clonal expansion.

The CDR3 runs to 16 residues. V was clipped by 2 bases and J by 3 bases; unmatched bases: 10. Germline V gene lookup returns CDR1 MNHNS and CDR2 SASEGT. Cycle 7 day 1, cycle 4 day 1, and baseline were the timepoints at which blood was sampled. The repertoire was sequenced with immunoSEQ multiplex PCR; TCRdb's copy has only in-frame clones and lacks some. This sample yields fewer than 20,000 clones, of which 70% to 80% are seen a single time; roughly 15% belongs to the top ten. As for this clone: Its antigen remains unknown.

This TCR came from an adult with an advanced solid tumor such as melanoma, head and neck, liver or kidney cancer. The J gene is TRBJ2-7, the V gene TRBV6-1, with 7 bases aligning to TRBD2. This specimen consisted of CD4+ or CD8+ T cells sorted from blood, obtained in a trial of the OX40 agonist ivuxolimab. This CDR3 is CASSEQPSGFYYEQYF. The CDR3 bases are TGTGCCAGCAGTGAACAGCCTAGCGGATTTTACTACGAGCAGTACTTC.